This TCR beta chain was captured by sequencing in a study of cytomegalovirus exposure and HLA in healthy donors (dated by TCRdb to 2015 to 2018). Broadly, across the study: An earlier analysis of several hundred of the donors reported approximately 280 Gb of sequence data and around 110 million unique TCR beta sequences obtained from 180 million or so T cells. To study patterns of TCR occurrence, a later analysis re-analyzed previously published TCR beta repertoires from 666 donors and added high-resolution HLA genotyping. The study aimed to test whether signatures of past pathogen exposure could be identified by cataloging public T cell receptors. About five DR-DQ haplotypes were handled as single units for association and clustering, since linkage in the cohort was strong. Along with the 666-subject first cohort, a separate validation cohort of around 110 different subjects was used. The number of typed donors differed by locus: about 620-640 for A, B, C, DRB1 and DQB1; approximately 540 for DQA1; about 600 for DPA1; and about 470 for DPB1. Alongside the repertoire data, information on donor age, sex, ethnicity and CMV serostatus was compiled. HLA typing included class I and class II loci at four-digit resolution. Of the approximately 400 genotyped donors, about 80% fell in the genetic ancestry cluster associated with self-reported Caucasian donors. To predict cytomegalovirus infection status, the study combined high-throughput TCR immunosequencing, statistical association of individual TCRs with disease status, and machine learning. Among some 400 genotyped donors of the cohort, an average of around 250,000 unique TCR beta nucleotide sequences was sequenced per donor, of which about 19% were non-productive. A later genetic analysis took genome-wide SNP genotypes for about 65% of the 666 donors and used that subset as a discovery cohort. Rather than using new phenotypic data, the later analysis identified candidate immune exposures from TCR beta sequences and from how often those sequences occurred across donors. Using immunosequencing, the study profiled T cell repertoires from about 650 subjects and related those repertoires to cytomegalovirus serostatus. Every discovery cohort repertoire had been produced on one sequencing platform. Roughly 320 gigabases of sequencing data and roughly 80 million unique TCR sequences made up an early release that covered about 640 HLA-typed donors. An earlier analysis of several hundred of the donors used high-throughput TCR beta sequencing to judge whether each TCR beta V gene segment behaved as functional or pseudogenic.

In total, 630 or so healthy bone marrow donors made up the cohort. Cohort members were all nominally healthy when sampled, although unrecorded immune exposures were likely present. The donor was CMV seronegative and belonged to the group of 320 or so seronegative cohort members. A peripheral blood sample was collected from each donor, and TCR beta sequencing was performed on peripheral blood mononuclear cells. The Qiagen DNeasy Blood Extraction Kit was used to extract genomic DNA from the blood cell samples. In regard to this clone: No antigen is known for it. There are no base qualities to consult, and no much larger clone falls within one base.

Study-level results and caveats: A later analysis associated about 18,000 TCR beta sequences with specific HLA alleles at a false discovery rate of 0.05. The earlier analysis of a few hundred of the donors excluded some 15 rarely observed V segments, including chromosome 9 orphons, because counts were too low. Assigning TCR associations to individual alleles was difficult when HLA alleles, especially DR and DQ, strongly co-occurred. An association between a missense DCLRE1C variant and V-gene and J-gene trimming of TCR beta chains was found in a later genetic analysis and replicated in an independent cohort. A later analysis found that most CMV-associated TCR beta chains appeared HLA-restricted, with HLA associations seemingly driven largely by CMV exposure. A later genetic analysis reported fewer N-insertions in productive TCRs among donors in an Asian-associated ancestry cluster than the roughly 670-donor mean. Immune exposure information for the cohort was limited to CMV serostatus. The classifier was reported to diagnose cytomegalovirus status with high specificity and sensitivity in both the original cohort and the validation cohort. In an earlier analysis of some 540 of the donors, most TCR beta V segments appeared in productive rearrangements about 87% or about 30% of the time, broadly matching IMGT annotations. A total of some 180 TCR beta chains were listed by the study as associated with cytomegalovirus. Correlated functional status among segregating V segments might reflect linkage disequilibrium, but an unknown experimental factor could not be ruled out. Most TCR sequences were observed very rarely across donors, whereas some public TCRs were present in many individuals. HLA typing was unavailable for some donors at each locus, so association tests used only the typed subset. This cohort had only TCR beta chains sequenced, and the lack of alpha or paired-chain data limited which features could be detected. According to the authors, the approach could potentially be generalized to other disease states and immunological phenotypes. In a later analysis, several top co-occurrence clusters were reported to appear linked to parvovirus B19, influenza, CMV and Epstein-Barr virus. A further reported finding was that TCR beta sequences accurately predicted the HLA-A and HLA-B alleles for most subjects in the first cohort. In vitro tests confirmed that a few of the cytomegalovirus-associated TCR beta chains recognize cytomegalovirus antigens. In a later analysis, HLA-associated TCR beta chains showed more clonal expansion and lower generation probabilities than non-associated chains that were equally common. A cluster of highly shared sequence variants was judged likely to be a technical artifact of the sequencing pipeline. In a later analysis, TCR association rates were found to vary across HLA loci, with the most associated TCRs seen for DRB1 alleles and the fewest for HLA-C alleles. The presence/absence analyses assumed that sequencing depth was roughly uniform across donors, and that assumption may not be true.

Receptor libraries were prepared by the immunoSEQ multiplex PCR assay. The multiplex PCR relied on a mix of 60 forward primers for TCR Vbeta segments and 13 reverse primers for TCR Jbeta segments. The CDR3 region of rearranged TCR beta genes was amplified from genomic DNA with a multiplex PCR assay. Amplified TCR beta libraries were sequenced as 87-base-pair reads on the Illumina HiSeq System. The published analysis was carried out like this. A later analysis tallied 75 million to 85 million unique TCR beta chains across the 700 or so repertoires, and around 9.9 million of those chains were shared by two or more donors. Raw reads were error-corrected and collapsed into unique sequences by a nearest-neighbor algorithm in which closely related sequences were merged to remove PCR and sequencing errors. To assign V, D and J gene segments, CDR3 sequences were aligned to IMGT reference sequences. For a sequence to be retained, at least a six-nucleotide match to both a V gene segment and a J gene segment was required. A rearrangement was called productive if the CDR3 had no stop codons and remained in frame with V and J, and every other rearrangement was called non-productive. Following IMGT convention, CDR3 was defined as the stretch from the second conserved V-encoded cysteine to the conserved J-encoded phenylalanine. The earlier analysis of more than 450 of the donors excluded sequences that lacked an unambiguous match to a single V gene segment. An earlier analysis of approximately 590 of the donors classified V segments as functional when productive rearrangements were above 56.7% and as segregating when the standard deviation between donors was above 5%. A statistical classification framework was built to diagnose cytomegalovirus status from the catalog of TCR beta chain sequences. In a later analysis, V and J genes were assigned by comparing TCR nucleotide sequences against IMGT/GENE-DB human TR gene sequences. Using the TCRdist pipeline, a later analysis assigned CDR3 sequences along with most-parsimonious VDJ recombination scenarios. A later analysis defined each TCR beta chain by its CDR3 amino acid sequence plus V-gene family, and excluded reads lacking a unique V-gene family. To address suspected cross-contamination and a sequencing artifact, a later analysis removed approximately 600 highly shared, low-generation-probability nucleotide sequences. A later analysis calculated a clonal expansion index for each public chain from normalized within-repertoire ranks of inferred template counts. A later analysis computed generation probabilities with a VDJ recombination model fitted to out-of-frame rearrangements, and checked the results against IGoR. Hypergeometric tests were used in a later analysis to score TCR-TCR, TCR-HLA and TCR-CMV co-occurrence, with a repertoire-size bias correction applied to the TCR pairs. To estimate false discovery rates, a later analysis permuted the HLA or CMV assignments 20 times. In a later analysis, co-occurring TCRs were grouped using DBSCAN, and TCRdist sequence similarity was added for clustering within HLA-allele-positive subsets. For co-occurrence clustering, repertoires with fewer than 30,000 or more than 120,000 public chains were excluded, along with roughly 5 repertoires with anomalous nucleotide sharing. TCRdb re-hosts the immuneACCESS table, in-frame sequences only. Its copies lack some clones; in the studies checked, an unresolved V gene accounts for under half of them, and the cause for the rest is not known. V and J calls and clone size are as listed in that table; D and trimming were resolved from the DNA. The sample table records more than 100,000 clones; 60% to 85% of these occur just once. Over 1.3% of the sample is in the top ten clones.

The receptor comes from a woman aged 40 to 49 in good health and CMV-seronegative. Sequencing was carried out using PBMCs.

In nucleotides, the sequence is TGTGCCATCAGTACGGGTGGACAGGGGCCCTTAAGTAGCAATCAGCCCCAGCATTTT. Translated, it reads CAISTGGQGPLSSNQPQHF. The chain is made from TRBV10-3 and TRBJ1-5; TRBD1 agrees with 9 junctional bases. The germline V gene sets CDR1 to ENHRY and CDR2 to SYGVKD. V ends up 5 bases short and J 0 bases short, with an unmatched junction base count of 14. The CDR3, from cysteine to phenylalanine, totals 19 residues. The sequence is cut down to CDR3 DNA, 57 bases in frame from base 1.